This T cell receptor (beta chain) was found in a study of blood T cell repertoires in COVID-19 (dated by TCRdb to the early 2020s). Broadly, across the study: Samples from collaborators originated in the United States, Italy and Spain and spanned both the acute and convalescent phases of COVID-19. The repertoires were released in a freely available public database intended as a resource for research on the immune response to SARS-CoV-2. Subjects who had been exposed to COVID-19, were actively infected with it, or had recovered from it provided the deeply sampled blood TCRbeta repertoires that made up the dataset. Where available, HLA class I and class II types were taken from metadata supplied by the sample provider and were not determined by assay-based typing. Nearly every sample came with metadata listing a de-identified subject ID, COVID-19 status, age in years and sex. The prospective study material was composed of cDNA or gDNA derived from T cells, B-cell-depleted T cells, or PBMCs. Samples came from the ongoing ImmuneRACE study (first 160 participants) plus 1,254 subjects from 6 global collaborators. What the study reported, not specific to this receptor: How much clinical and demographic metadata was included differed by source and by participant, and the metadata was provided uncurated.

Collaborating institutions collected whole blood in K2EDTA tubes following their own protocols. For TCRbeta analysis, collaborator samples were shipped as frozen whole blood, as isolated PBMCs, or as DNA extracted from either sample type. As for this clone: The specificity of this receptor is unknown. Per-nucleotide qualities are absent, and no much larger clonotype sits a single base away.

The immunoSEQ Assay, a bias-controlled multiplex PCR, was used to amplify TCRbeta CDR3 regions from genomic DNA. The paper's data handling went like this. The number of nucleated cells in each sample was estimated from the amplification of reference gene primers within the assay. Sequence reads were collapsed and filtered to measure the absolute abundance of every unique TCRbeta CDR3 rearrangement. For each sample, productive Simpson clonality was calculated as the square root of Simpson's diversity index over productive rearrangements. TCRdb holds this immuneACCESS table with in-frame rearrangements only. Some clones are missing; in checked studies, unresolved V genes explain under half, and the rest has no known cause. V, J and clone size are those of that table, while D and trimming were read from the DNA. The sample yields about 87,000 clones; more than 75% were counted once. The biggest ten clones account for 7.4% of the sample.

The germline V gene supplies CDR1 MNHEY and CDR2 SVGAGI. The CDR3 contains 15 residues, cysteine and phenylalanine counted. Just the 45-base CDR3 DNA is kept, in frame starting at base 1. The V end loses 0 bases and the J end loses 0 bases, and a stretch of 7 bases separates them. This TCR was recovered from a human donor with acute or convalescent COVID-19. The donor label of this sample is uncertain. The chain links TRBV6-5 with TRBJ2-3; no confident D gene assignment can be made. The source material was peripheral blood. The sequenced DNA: TGTGCCAGCAGTTACTCGGGCAGGAGCACAGATACGCAGTATTTT. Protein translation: CASSYSGRSTDTQYF.